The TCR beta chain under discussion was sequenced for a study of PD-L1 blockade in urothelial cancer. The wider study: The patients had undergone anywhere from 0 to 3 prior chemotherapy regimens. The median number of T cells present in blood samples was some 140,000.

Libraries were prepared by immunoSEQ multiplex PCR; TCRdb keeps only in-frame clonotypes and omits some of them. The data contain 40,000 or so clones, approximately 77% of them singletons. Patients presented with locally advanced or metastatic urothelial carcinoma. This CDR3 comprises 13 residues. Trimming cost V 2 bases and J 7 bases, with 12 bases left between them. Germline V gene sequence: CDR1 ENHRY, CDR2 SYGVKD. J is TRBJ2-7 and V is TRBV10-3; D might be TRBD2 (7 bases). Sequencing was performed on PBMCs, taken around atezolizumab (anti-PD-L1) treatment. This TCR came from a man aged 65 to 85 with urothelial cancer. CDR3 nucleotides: TGTGCCATCAGTGAGCCGGGGGGCCGGGAGCAGTACTTC. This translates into CAISEPGGREQYF.